What follows is one T cell receptor (beta chain) and its context. The germline V gene has CDR1 SNHLY and CDR2 FYNNEI. The V end was cut by 8 bases, the J end by 9 bases, with 14 bases between. The CDR3 covers 13 residues. These data come from a study of metastatic and nonmetastatic thyroid tumors. As for the study in general: The comparison covered peripheral blood and tumor or nodule tissue in malignant and benign thyroid patients.

None of the patients had undergone any treatment ahead of thyroid surgery. Source study methods: Clinicopathological groups differed in CDR3, with these differences serving to build a distant-metastasis classifier for papillary thyroid cancer. TCRdb re-called the PCR reads with MiXCR. The authors' filters were not applied to this entry. The sample shows about 64,000 clones, roughly 4% of them seen only once. The V call is TRBV2, the J call TRBJ1-6, with D hard to call. Sequencing input: blood. The sequence was obtained from a female donor with papillary thyroid cancer or a benign thyroid nodule (not recorded which). Some clones in this sample may be carry-over from other donors' samples. The CDR3, as DNA: TGTGCCAGCGCGGTGGTGGGGTTTTCACCCCTCCACTTT. Amino acid sequence: CASAVVGFSPLHF.